This record concerns one TCR beta chain sequence. This receptor's antigen is unknown. No much larger clone exists at a distance of one base, and base qualities are not known. Library construction relied on 5' RACE. The reads were generated on an Illumina HiSeq 2500. A second PCR of roughly 6 to 11 cycles was run with a J-beta primer mix and a sample-barcoded 5' primer. Each TCR beta cDNA molecule received a unique molecular identifier from a template-switch 5' adaptor carrying 12 random nucleotides. Each sample yielded at least 3 million CDR3-containing paired-end reads. All of the RNA was converted into first-strand cDNA using the Mint cDNA synthesis kit, with a TRBC-specific oligonucleotide serving as the primer. After uracil-DNA glycosylase treatment, a first 18-cycle PCR used universal primers M1SS and BC2_uni_R on all cDNA. The authors' analysis ran thus. For normalization, 1 million high-quality reads, each with a distinct molecular identifier, were randomly selected from each sample. Reads with shared molecular identifiers were discarded instead of being binned into consensus sequences. MiTCR, set to a Q25 quality threshold and the strictest error-elimination algorithm, was used for CDR3 identification, clonotype clustering and error correction. A nonparametric unseen species model with Euler transformation was used to estimate a lower bound on total TCR beta diversity. The public reads were quality trimmed at Q25 with fastp and then assembled into clones with MiXCR by TCRdb, keeping productive beta chains. Each entry merges the rows of one CDR3 protein and shows their most common DNA and genes. These V and J calls derive from TCRdb rather than the authors' analysis. For this sample the table gives 1 million or so distinct CDR3 sequences, of which under 45% were detected only once. Clones ranked in the top ten supply under 20% of the sample.

Via the germline V gene (reference sequence), CDR1 is DFQATT and CDR2 SNEGSKA. A distance of 10 bases separates the germline ends of V and J, which lose 0 bases and 2 bases respectively. Including cysteine and phenylalanine, the CDR3 has 14 amino acids. CDR3 DNA only is kept here, 42 bases in frame from base 1. The data originate from a study of blood T cells in healthy people across ages (dated by TCRdb to the mid-2010s). General notes on the study: In model experiments, roughly one uniquely barcoded TCR beta cDNA molecule per two T cells was captured by template switching. To avoid experimental bias, donors of different ages were randomly spread across the sequencing lanes. Age-related changes in TCR beta repertoire diversity were measured in the study by deep sequencing normalized with unique cDNA molecular identifiers. Donors were grouped into four age groups: young (average roughly 17 years), middle-aged (about 38), aged (approximately 58) and long-lived (approximately 75). The study analyzed two additional independent replicas of 1 million unique cDNA reads from the same blood draw for two donors, one aged 18 to 30 and one aged 80 or older.

Results and caveats for the whole study, not just this receptor: Since profiling was done on bulk unsorted PBMCs, naive and antigen-experienced compartments could not be conclusively compared. Observed TCR beta diversity correlated strongly with the percentage of naive T cells measured by flow cytometry. Compared with the aged group, the long-lived group had more naive CD4+ T cells, fewer expanded clones and increased TCR diversity, suggesting age selection. The CMV infection status of donors was not known, potentially confounding age-related changes in expanded clonotypes. Estimates of total diversity based on one million sequenced T cells were considered lower bounds and underestimates. Observed TCR beta diversity per million T cells fell roughly linearly with age, and a significant reduction was already apparent by age approximately 40.

Donors were 30 to 45 systemically healthy Caucasian individuals from Russia aged roughly 6 to 100 years. Ten milliliters of peripheral blood were drawn from each donor into EDTA-treated Vacutainer tubes. Ficoll-Paque density-gradient centrifugation was used to isolate PBMCs, with at least 7 million per sample. Trizol reagent was used to extract total RNA from the PBMCs, yielding at least 6 micrograms per sample. For every donor, flow cytometry on a PBMC aliquot measured the percentage of naive CD45RAhigh/CD27high T cells. The sequencing input was blood. The chain is encoded by TRBV20-1 joined to TRBJ2-5; no D gene is confidently identified. The receptor was isolated from a woman aged 60-75 years in good health. The nucleotides read TGCAGTGCTAGAGAACGGCTTTTTCAAGAGACCCAGTACTTC. Translated, it reads CSARERLFQETQYF.